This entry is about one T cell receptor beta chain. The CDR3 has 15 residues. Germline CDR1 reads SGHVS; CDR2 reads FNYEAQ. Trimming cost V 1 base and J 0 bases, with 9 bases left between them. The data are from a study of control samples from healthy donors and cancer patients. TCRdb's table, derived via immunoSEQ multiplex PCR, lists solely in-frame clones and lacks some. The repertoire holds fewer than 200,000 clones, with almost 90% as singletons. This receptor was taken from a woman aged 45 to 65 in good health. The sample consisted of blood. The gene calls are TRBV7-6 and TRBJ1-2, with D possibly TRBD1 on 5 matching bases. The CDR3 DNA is TGTGCCAGCAGCTTAGGGGGCTTCGCTAACTATGGCTACACCTTC. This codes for CASSLGGFANYGYTF.